The 22 T cell receptor beta chains given below trace back to one sample, sequenced in a study of beta chain features in type 1 diabetes. As every portion of the isolated RNA was reverse transcribed, the sequencing read expressed TCRB transcripts. Measured with immunoSEQ multiplex PCR; TCRdb has only the in-frame clones, and not every one. The sample lists about 290,000 clones, roughly 8% occurring once. Source material: central memory CD4+ T cells from blood. The receptors come from a young woman in good health.

The chain combines TRBV28 with TRBJ2-6, with D maybe TRBD1 (5 bases). With 4 bases removed from V and 2 bases from J, the gap between germline ends came to 15 bases. The CDR3 totals 17 residues. CDR1 MDHEN and CDR2 SYDVKM come from the germline V gene. The CDR3 is CASSSPTGIAGANVLTF. CDR3 DNA: TGTGCCAGCAGTTCCCCAACAGGAATCGCTGGGGCCAACGTCCTGACTTTC.

V gene TRBV29-1 combines with J gene TRBJ2-3; D ambiguous. The CDR3 sequence is 16 residues long. Trimming left V 2 bases short and J 2 bases short, with 17 bases between. In germline, CDR1 is SQVTM, CDR2 ANQGSEA. CDR3 protein: CSVEMGLERTTDTQYF. For the CDR3, the DNA is TGCAGCGTTGAAATGGGGTTGGAGCGAACCACAGATACGCAGTATTTT.

The chain couples TRBV6-6 to TRBJ1-2; 10 bases fit TRBD1. CDR1 is MNHNY and CDR2 is SVGAGI in the germline V gene (reference sequence). This CDR3 is 14 amino acids long. Trimming removed 2 bases from V and 8 bases from J; junction bases left unmatched: 5. CDR3 DNA: TGTGCCAGCAGTTACCGGGACAGGGGAGTAGGCTACACCTTC. Encoded protein: CASSYRDRGVGYTF.

The genes are TRBV29-1 and TRBJ1-1; D is ambiguous. Germline values: CDR1 SQVTM, CDR2 ANQGSEA. The CDR3 loop spans 11 amino acids. The ends were cut back, 3 bases at V and 11 bases at J, with 13 bases in the middle. The chain's CDR3 is CSVDSSIGAFF. DNA of the CDR3: TGCAGCGTTGACTCTTCAATTGGGGCTTTCTTT.

The chain links TRBV11-2 to TRBJ2-5, with D tentatively TRBD2 (6 bases). Deletions cut 6 bases from V and 4 bases from J, with 9 bases between. This CDR3 has 12 residues. CDR1 and CDR2 from the germline V gene are SGHAT and FQNNGV. The CDR3 DNA follows: TGTGCCAGCAGGAGGGGAGGAGAGACCCAGTACTTC. Its translation is CASRRGGETQYF.

This clone was seen a few times. The chain carries TRBV7-9 and TRBJ1-2; possible D gene TRBD1, 6 bases. V was shortened by 5 bases and J by 8 bases, with 18 bases between the two germline ends. Germline V CDR1 and CDR2: SEHNR, FQNEAQ (reference sequence). The CDR3 runs to 14 residues. CDR3 coding DNA: TGTGCCAGCAGCATCGACAGGTTCGTGTCCGGCTACACCTTC. It is translated as CASSIDRFVSGYTF.

A few counts support this clone. The CDR3 spells CASVLGQDGQPQHF. Written as DNA, the CDR3 is TGTGCCAGTGTTCTAGGACAGGACGGGCAGCCCCAGCATTTT. V usage is TRBV6-6 and J usage is TRBJ1-5, with 7 bases aligning to TRBD1. This CDR3 comprises 14 residues. Germline CDR1 reads MNHNY; CDR2 reads SVGAGI (reference sequence). The V segment lost 9 bases and the J segment 7 bases; nucleotides outside the gene matches: 12.

This chain links TRBV5-1 with TRBJ2-2; no firm D call. V was pared by 4 bases and J by 6 bases, with 13 bases between. The germline CDR1 and CDR2 sequences are SGHRS and YFSETQ. This CDR3 is built from 14 residues. CDR3 region: CASSPSGEPGELFF. The CDR3 DNA reads TGCGCCAGCAGCCCGAGTGGGGAACCCGGGGAGCTGTTTTTT.

This clone has just a few counts. This chain uses TRBV28 with TRBJ2-5; 7 nucleotides agree with TRBD1. The CDR3 has 14 residues. V was clipped by 6 bases and J by 9 bases; unmatched bases: 13. Germline CDR1 MDHEN, CDR2 SYDVKM. CDR3 residues: CASRPPTGATAQYF. Written as DNA, the CDR3 is TGTGCCAGCAGACCTCCCACAGGGGCAACGGCCCAGTACTTC.

Ten or more counts support this clone. The V call is TRBV7-9, the J call TRBJ1-4; D is perhaps TRBD1 (6 bases). Trimming cost V 5 bases and J 1 base, with 8 bases left between them. Looked up from germline, CDR1 is SEHNR and CDR2 is FQNEAQ (reference sequence). The CDR3 has 14 amino acids. The DNA of the CDR3 is TGTGCCAGCAGCACACAGGGAACTAATGAAAAACTGTTTTTT. Encoded protein: CASSTQGTNEKLFF.

The rearrangement links TRBV18 to TRBJ2-7; 8 positions match TRBD1. The CDR3 covers 15 residues. The germline CDR1 and CDR2 sequences are KGHSH and LQKENI. V was pared by 2 bases and J by 6 bases, with 9 bases of the junction left unmatched. CDR3 DNA sequence: TGTGCCAGCTCACCAAATATCGGGCAGGGGGCCGAGCAGTACGTC. Translating it yields CASSPNIGQGAEQYV.

This clone was counted only a few times. This chain links TRBV7-9 with TRBJ2-5; D is possibly TRBD2 (5 bases). CDR3 length equals 14 residues. V lost 1 base, J lost 3 bases, and 9 bases lay in between. Germline assignment: CDR1 SEHNR and CDR2 FQNEAQ (reference sequence). The CDR3 region has the DNA TGTGCCAGCAGCTTAGGCAGAGGGAAAGAGACCCAGTACTTC. It codes for CASSLGRGKETQYF.

This clone was detected a few times. The chain has TRBV4-3 and TRBJ2-7, with D unresolved. The V end lost 0 bases, the J end lost 6 bases, and 9 bases lay between the germline ends. In germline, CDR1 is LGHNA, CDR2 YSLEER. This CDR3 region has 13 residues. The chain's CDR3 is CASSQDAWGEQYV. CDR3 bases: TGCGCCAGCAGCCAAGATGCATGGGGCGAGCAGTACGTC.

This clone has just a few counts. The CDR3 DNA sequence: TGTGCCAGCAGCGTAGCCCCGGGGCAGGGTCACTATGGCTACACCTTC. Translated, it gives CASSVAPGQGHYGYTF. The gene calls are TRBV9 and TRBJ1-2, with D perhaps matching TRBD1 (5 bases). Per germline, CDR1 SGDLS and CDR2 YYNGEE. V dropped 0 bases and J dropped 3 bases, with 15 bases sitting between them. The CDR3 consists of 16 residues. The full variable domain, rest sourced from reference TRBV9 and TRBJ1-2, is DSGVTQTPKHLITATGQRVTLRCSPRSGDLSVYWYQQSLDQGLQFLIQYYNGEERAKGNILERFSAQQFPDLHSELNLSSLELGDSALYFCASSVAPGQGHYGYTFGSGTRLTVV.

This chain uses TRBV7-2 with TRBJ2-7; 12 bases match TRBD2. The CDR3 consists of 15 residues. The germline V gene encodes CDR1 SGHTA and CDR2 FQGNSA. The V segment lost 4 bases and the J segment 1 base; nucleotides outside the gene matches: 2. DNA for the CDR3: TGTGCCAGCAGCTCGACTAGCGGGAGATCCTACGAGCAGTACTTC. This translates into CASSSTSGRSYEQYF.

V usage is TRBV11-2 and J usage is TRBJ2-7; maybe TRBD1 (5 bases). Trimming took off 4 bases at V and 0 bases at J, with 10 bases between the two ends. Germline CDR1 reads SGHAT; CDR2 reads FQNNGV. The CDR3 extends over 14 amino acids. Here the CDR3 reads CASSSHRISYEQYF. CDR3 nucleotides: TGTGCCAGCAGCTCCCACAGGATCTCCTACGAGCAGTACTTC.

The V and J genes are TRBV13 and TRBJ1-2, with unresolved D. The V gene lost 2 bases and the J gene lost 8 bases, with 9 bases spanning the gap. CDR1 is PRHDT, CDR2 FYEKMQ, per germline (reference sequence). This CDR3 comprises 12 residues. The chain's CDR3 is CASSLQQGGYTF. The CDR3, as DNA: TGTGCCAGCAGCTTACAGCAAGGGGGCTACACCTTC.

This clone was detected a few times. The rearrangement joins TRBV29-1 to TRBJ1-3, with D perhaps TRBD1 (5 bases). CDR1 is SQVTM, CDR2 ANQGSEA, per germline. V dropped 6 bases and J dropped 0 bases, with 9 bases sitting between them. The CDR3 is 13 residues long. The chain's CDR3 is CSVYTGSGNTIYF. CDR3 DNA sequence: TGCAGCGTATACACAGGCTCTGGAAACACCATATATTTT.

The chain has TRBV27 and TRBJ2-7, with D maybe TRBD2 (6 bases). V lost 2 bases and J 3 bases, leaving 8 bases between the germline ends. Germline assignment: CDR1 MNHEY and CDR2 SMNVEV (reference sequence). There are 13 residues in the CDR3. CDR3 loop: CASSLVEGYEQYF. The CDR3 nucleotides read TGTGCCAGCAGTTTAGTGGAGGGCTACGAGCAGTACTTC.

The chain joins TRBV9 to TRBJ1-1, with D unclear. V shed 4 bases and J shed 4 bases, with 11 bases lying between them. The CDR3 has 13 amino acids. Germline loops: CDR1 SGDLS, CDR2 YYNGEE. This chain's CDR3 is CASSFDTSTEAFF. CDR3 sequence (DNA): TGTGCCAGCAGCTTCGACACAAGCACTGAAGCTTTCTTT.

A few counts support this clone. The V and J genes are TRBV6-5 and TRBJ2-3, with a tentative D call TRBD2 (6 bases). With 5 bases removed from V and 3 bases from J, the gap between germline ends came to 9 bases. The CDR3 consists of 13 residues. Germline CDR1 reads MNHEY; CDR2 reads SVGAGI. The CDR3 nucleotides are TGTGCCAGCAGTACGGCGGGGACAGATACGCAGTATTTT. This sequence encodes CASSTAGTDTQYF.

On this clone itself: Since a much larger clone is just one base distant, this may be a read error. The same CDR3 arises from other DNA sequences in this sample as well. The chain has TRBV7-9 and TRBJ2-3; the D gene is possibly TRBD2 (6 bases). Per the germline V gene, CDR1 is SEHNR and CDR2 is FQNEAQ (reference sequence). The V end lost 6 bases, the J end lost 2 bases, and 18 bases lay between the germline ends. The CDR3 extends over 16 amino acids. CDR3 loop: CASSPDLGTSTDTQYF. In nucleotides, the CDR3 is TGTGCCAGCAGTCCCGATTTGGGGACTTCCACAGATACGCAGTATTTT. Looking up the rest from reference TRBV7-9 and TRBJ2-3 gives the full variable domain: DTGVSQNPRHKITKRGQNVTFRCDPISEHNRLYWYRQTLGQGPEFLTYFQNEAQLEKSRLLSDRFSAERPKGSFSTLEIQRTEQGDSAMYLCASSPDLGTSTDTQYFGPGTRLTVL.